This T cell receptor (beta chain) comes out of a study of regulatory T cells in long-lasting Graves disease. The wider study: Newly diagnosed Graves' patients took antithyroid drugs under 3 months. Study-level findings and limits: Since the sample size was small, accuracy may have been reduced.

This clonotype was counted many times. The antigen is undetermined. CDR3-region Arm-PCR and iRepertoire HTBI primers produced the TCR beta libraries. TCRdb processed the multiplex PCR reads anew with MiXCR; each CDR3 protein has one entry. Of 410,000 or so distinct CDR3 sequences in the sample, just under 15% were seen once. The time point was: newly diagnosed GD, antithyroid drugs for less than 3 months. RNA from PBMCs was the source of the TCR library. Patients came from an endocrinology department in Xi'an, China. The same data also went into a second study, on T cells in Graves' hyperthyroidism and ophthalmopathy.

The clonotype was recovered from a woman aged 25 to 39 with Graves disease. The sequenced sample was peripheral blood mononuclear cells (PBMCs), obtained at new diagnosis, from a patient treated with antithyroid drugs.

CDR3 sequence (DNA): TGCAGCGTTGACCGGGGAGTTGGGTACGAGCAGTACTTC. This sequence encodes CSVDRGVGYEQYF. The chain carries TRBV29-1 and TRBJ2-7, with a tentative D call TRBD2 (5 bases). The CDR3 extends over 13 amino acids. Germline CDR1 is SQVTM and CDR2 is ANQGSEA. V was shortened by 3 bases and J by 4 bases, with 13 bases between the two germline ends.